This note documents a single TCR beta chain sequence. The sample is drawn from a study of identical twins. Everyone who donated was a healthy Caucasian. MiXCR was run by TCRdb on the 5' RACE reads, yielding one entry per CDR3 protein. Among roughly 720,000 distinct CDR3 sequences listed, roughly 20% were seen once. The data also belong to a second study, concerning T cells expressing NK-cell markers. Per that paper: Sorting in several experiments was restricted by an anti-gamma-delta TCR antibody to alpha-beta TCR T cells.

Sequenced sample: PBMCs. This TCR derives from a woman under 30 in good health.

The CDR3 region is CASSTRRIYEQYF. The CDR3 DNA follows: TGTGCCAGCAGCACCCGACGGATTTACGAGCAGTACTTC. This rearrangement joins TRBV11-2 to TRBJ2-7; D is ambiguous. Trimming took off 5 bases at V and 4 bases at J, with 12 bases between the two ends. CDR1 and CDR2 (germline): SGHAT, FQNNGV. The CDR3 has 13 residues.